Shown below are 3 T cell receptor beta chains from a single sample sequenced in a study of T cell responses to AZD1222 COVID-19 vaccine. TCRdb's table, derived via immunoSEQ multiplex PCR, lists solely in-frame clones and lacks some. The table records 250,000 to 300,000 clones, almost 95% of them present only once. The sample consisted of peripheral blood, taken 28 days after the second AZD1222 dose. These receptors were collected from an adult who received the AZD1222 COVID-19 vaccine.

The chain combines TRBV28 with TRBJ1-5, with 8 bases fitting TRBD1. V gave up 11 bases and J gave up 6 bases; unmatched junction bases: 6. This CDR3 is built from 12 residues. Germline lookup yields CDR1 MDHEN and CDR2 SYDVKM. Here the CDR3 reads CAVQGASQPQHF. The CDR3 nucleotides read TGTGCCGTCCAGGGGGCGAGTCAGCCCCAGCATTTT.

This clone was detected only a few times. This chain's CDR3 is CASTLGGGGGNSPLHF. The CDR3 bases are TGTGCCAGCACCCTGGGGGGGGGAGGAGGAAATTCACCCCTCCACTTT. The V gene is TRBV28, the J gene TRBJ1-6; the D gene is possibly TRBD1 (5 bases). V was clipped by 7 bases and J by 7 bases, with 20 bases between them. The CDR3 runs 16 residues. CDR1 and CDR2 from the germline V gene are MDHEN and SYDVKM.

The chain recombines TRBV9 with TRBJ2-7; TRBD2 is a possible D gene (5 bases). Trimming removed 4 bases from V and 6 bases from J, with 20 bases in between. The CDR3 sequence is 15 residues long. Germline values: CDR1 SGDLS, CDR2 YYNGEE. CDR3 DNA sequence: TGTGCCAGCAGCCACGGACGAGGGAAAGAGGGCGAGCAGTACTTC. This gives the protein CASSHGRGKEGEQYF.